This T cell receptor beta chain originates from a study of blood T cell repertoires in COVID-19. Overall study: There were acute and convalescent COVID-19 samples, and they came from the United States, Italy and Spain. PBMCs, B-cell-depleted T cells, or T cells were the source of the cDNA or gDNA that made up the material.

The V gene lost 3 bases and the J gene lost 7 bases, with 15 bases spanning the gap. Germline V gives CDR1 ENHRY, CDR2 SYGVKD. The CDR3 covers 14 residues. Original analysis: Reference gene primer amplification gave estimated nucleated cell counts. Assay used: immunoSEQ multiplex PCR; TCRdb lists only in-frame clones, some missing. Clonal size and the V and J genes are those of that table, whereas D and trimming came from the DNA. The repertoire holds some 94,000 clones, with 55% to 80% as singletons. The material sequenced was peripheral blood. This receptor was identified in a woman between 55 and 75 years old in a cohort sampled during active or convalescent COVID-19. The genes are TRBV10-3 and TRBJ2-5, with D tentatively TRBD2 (6 bases). Here the CDR3 reads CAISDSTNGGTQYF. CDR3 DNA: TGTGCCATCAGTGACTCGACCAACGGGGGGACCCAGTACTTC.